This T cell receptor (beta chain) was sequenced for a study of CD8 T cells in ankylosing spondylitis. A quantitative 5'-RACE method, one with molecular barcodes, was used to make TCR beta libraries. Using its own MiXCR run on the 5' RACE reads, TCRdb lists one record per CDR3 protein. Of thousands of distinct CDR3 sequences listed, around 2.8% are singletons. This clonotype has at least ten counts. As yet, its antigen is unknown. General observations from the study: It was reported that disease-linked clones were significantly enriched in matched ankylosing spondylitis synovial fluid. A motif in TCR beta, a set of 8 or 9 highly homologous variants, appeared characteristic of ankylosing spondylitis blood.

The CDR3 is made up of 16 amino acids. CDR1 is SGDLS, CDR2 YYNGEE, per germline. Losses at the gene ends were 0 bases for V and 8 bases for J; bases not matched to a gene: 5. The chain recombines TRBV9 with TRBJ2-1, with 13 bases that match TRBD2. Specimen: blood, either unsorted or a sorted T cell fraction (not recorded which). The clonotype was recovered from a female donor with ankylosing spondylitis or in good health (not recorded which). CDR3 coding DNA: TGTGCCAGCAGCGTAGGGGGACTAGCGGGAAGCGATGAGCAGTTCTTC. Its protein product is CASSVGGLAGSDEQFF.